This TCR beta chain was identified in a study of liver allograft versus peripheral blood T cells. Study background: Recipients' peripheral blood T cell receptor repertoires were compared with those in transplanted livers. Study conclusions and caveats: Liver allografts reportedly held T cell receptor repertoires unlike those in peripheral blood.

The CDR3 contains 12 residues. V dropped 5 bases and J dropped 5 bases, with 9 bases sitting between them. Germline V gene sequence: CDR1 MNHNY, CDR2 SVGAGI (reference sequence). This clonotype appeared a few times. The antigen remains undetermined. TCRdb itself ran the reads through MiXCR, one entry per CDR3 protein. The sample has fewer than 15,000 distinct CDR3 sequences, roughly 18% seen once; the top ten hold approximately 2%. This TCR derives from a human patient who had a liver transplant. The graft donor may have contributed some T cells. The chain carries TRBV6-6 and TRBJ1-1; no reliable D call. The CDR3 DNA reads TGTGCCAGCAGTAAGGTCGTTACTGAAGCTTTCTTT. This gives the protein CASSKVVTEAFF.